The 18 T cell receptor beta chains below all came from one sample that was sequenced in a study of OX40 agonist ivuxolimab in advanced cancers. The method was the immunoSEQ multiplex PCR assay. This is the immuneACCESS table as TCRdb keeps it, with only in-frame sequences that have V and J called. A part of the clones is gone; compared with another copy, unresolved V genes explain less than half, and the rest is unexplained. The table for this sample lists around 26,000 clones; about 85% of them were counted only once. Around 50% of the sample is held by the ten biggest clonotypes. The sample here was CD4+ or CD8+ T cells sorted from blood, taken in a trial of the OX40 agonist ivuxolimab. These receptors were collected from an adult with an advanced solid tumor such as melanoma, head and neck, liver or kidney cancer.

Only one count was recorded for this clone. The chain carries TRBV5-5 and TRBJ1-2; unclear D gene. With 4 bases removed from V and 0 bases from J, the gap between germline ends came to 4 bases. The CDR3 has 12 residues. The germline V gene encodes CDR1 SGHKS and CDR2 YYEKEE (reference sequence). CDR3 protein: CASSPPNYGYTF. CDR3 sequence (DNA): TGTGCCAGCAGCCCACCTAACTATGGCTACACCTTC.

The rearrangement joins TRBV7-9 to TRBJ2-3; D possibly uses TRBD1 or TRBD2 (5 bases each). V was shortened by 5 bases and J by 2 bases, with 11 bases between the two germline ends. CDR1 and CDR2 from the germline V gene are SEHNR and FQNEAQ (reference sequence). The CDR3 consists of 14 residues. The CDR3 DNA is TGTGCCAGCAGCACCGGGACGGACACAGATACGCAGTATTTT. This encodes CASSTGTDTDTQYF.

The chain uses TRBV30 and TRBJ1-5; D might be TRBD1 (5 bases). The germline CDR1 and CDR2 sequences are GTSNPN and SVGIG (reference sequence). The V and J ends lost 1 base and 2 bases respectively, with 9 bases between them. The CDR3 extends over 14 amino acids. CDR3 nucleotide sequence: TGTGCCTGGAGTGGGCAGGGCGGCAATCAGCCCCAGCATTTT. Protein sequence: CAWSGQGGNQPQHF.

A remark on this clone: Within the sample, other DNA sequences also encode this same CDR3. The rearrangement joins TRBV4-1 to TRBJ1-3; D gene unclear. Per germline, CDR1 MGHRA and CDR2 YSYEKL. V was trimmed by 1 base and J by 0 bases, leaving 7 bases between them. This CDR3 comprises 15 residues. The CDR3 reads CASSQGDYSGNTIYF. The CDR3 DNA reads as TGCGCCAGCAGCCAAGGGGATTACTCTGGAAACACCATATATTTT.

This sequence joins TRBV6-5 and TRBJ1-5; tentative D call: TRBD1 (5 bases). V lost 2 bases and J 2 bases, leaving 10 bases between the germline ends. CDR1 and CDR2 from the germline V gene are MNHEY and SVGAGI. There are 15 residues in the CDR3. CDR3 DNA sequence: TGTGCCAGCAGTTACGGGGCGGGGGGCAATCAGCCCCAGCATTTT. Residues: CASSYGAGGNQPQHF.

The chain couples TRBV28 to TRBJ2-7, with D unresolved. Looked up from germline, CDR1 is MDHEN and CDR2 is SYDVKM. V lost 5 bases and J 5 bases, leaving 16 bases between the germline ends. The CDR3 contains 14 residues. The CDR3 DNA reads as TGTGCCAGCAGTCTACAATCCCCGACCAACGAGCAGTACTTC. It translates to CASSLQSPTNEQYF.

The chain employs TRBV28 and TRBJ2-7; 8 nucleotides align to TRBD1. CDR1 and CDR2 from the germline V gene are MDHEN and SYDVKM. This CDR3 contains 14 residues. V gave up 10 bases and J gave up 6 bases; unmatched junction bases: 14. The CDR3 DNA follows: TGTGCCATCCAAGGTTGGAGACAGGGGCGCGAGCAGTACTTC. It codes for CAIQGWRQGREQYF.

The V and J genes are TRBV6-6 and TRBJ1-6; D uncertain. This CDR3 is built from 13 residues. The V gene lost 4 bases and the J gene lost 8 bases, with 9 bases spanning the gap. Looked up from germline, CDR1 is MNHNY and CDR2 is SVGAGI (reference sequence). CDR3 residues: CASSLGLYSPLHF. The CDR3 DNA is TGTGCCAGCAGTTTAGGTCTTTATTCACCCCTCCACTTT.

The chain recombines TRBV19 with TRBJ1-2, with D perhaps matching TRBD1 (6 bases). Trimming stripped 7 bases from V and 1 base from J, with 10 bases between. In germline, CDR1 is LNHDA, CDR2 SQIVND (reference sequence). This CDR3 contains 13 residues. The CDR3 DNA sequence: TGTGCCAGTAATACAGGGAGTAACTATGGCTACACCTTC. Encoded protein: CASNTGSNYGYTF.

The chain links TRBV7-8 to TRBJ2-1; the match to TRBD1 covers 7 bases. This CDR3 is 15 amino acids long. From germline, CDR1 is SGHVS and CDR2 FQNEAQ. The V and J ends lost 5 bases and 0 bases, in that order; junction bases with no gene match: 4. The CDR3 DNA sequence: TGTGCCAGCAGCATACAGGGGAGCTCCTACAATGAGCAGTTCTTC. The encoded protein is CASSIQGSSYNEQFF.

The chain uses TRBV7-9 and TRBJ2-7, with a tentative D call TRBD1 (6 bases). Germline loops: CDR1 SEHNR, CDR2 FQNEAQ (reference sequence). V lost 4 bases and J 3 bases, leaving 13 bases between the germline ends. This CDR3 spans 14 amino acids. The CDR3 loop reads CASSYDRSFYEQYF. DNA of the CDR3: TGTGCCAGCAGCTACGACAGGAGCTTCTACGAGCAGTACTTC.

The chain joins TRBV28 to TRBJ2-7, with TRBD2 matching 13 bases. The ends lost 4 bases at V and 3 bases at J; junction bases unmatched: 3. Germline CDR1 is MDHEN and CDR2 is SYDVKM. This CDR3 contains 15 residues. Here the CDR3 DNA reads TGTGCCAGCAGTTCGGGACTAGCGGGATTCTACGAGCAGTACTTC. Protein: CASSSGLAGFYEQYF. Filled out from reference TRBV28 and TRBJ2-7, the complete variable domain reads DVKVTQSSRYLVKRTGEKVFLECVQDMDHENMFWYRQDPGLGLRLIYFSYDVKMKEKGDIPEGYSVSREKKERFSLILESASTNQTSMYLCASSSGLAGFYEQYFGPGTRLTVT.

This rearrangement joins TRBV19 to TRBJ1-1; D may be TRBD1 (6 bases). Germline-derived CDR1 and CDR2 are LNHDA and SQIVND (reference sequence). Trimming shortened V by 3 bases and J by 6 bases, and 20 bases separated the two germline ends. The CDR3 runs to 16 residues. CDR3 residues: CASSMGQGPLIAEAFF. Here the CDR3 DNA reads TGTGCCAGTAGTATGGGTCAGGGGCCGCTGATCGCTGAAGCTTTCTTT.

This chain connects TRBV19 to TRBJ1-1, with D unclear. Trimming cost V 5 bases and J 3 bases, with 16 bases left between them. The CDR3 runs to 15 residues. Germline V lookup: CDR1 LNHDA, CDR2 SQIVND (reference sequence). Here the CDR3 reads CASSSLWTEYTEAFF. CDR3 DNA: TGTGCCAGTAGTTCTCTTTGGACGGAGTACACTGAAGCTTTCTTT.

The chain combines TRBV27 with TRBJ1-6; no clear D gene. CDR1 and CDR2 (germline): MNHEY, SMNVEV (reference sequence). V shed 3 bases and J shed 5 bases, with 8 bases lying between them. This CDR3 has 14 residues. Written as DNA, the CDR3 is TGTGCCAGCAGTTTCGGCGGTGATAATTCACCCCTCCACTTT. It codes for CASSFGGDNSPLHF.

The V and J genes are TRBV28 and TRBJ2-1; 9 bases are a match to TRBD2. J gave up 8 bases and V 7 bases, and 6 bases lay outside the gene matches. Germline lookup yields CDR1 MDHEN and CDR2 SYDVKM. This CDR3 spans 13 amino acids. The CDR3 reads CASKSGGFDEQFF. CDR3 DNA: TGTGCCAGCAAAAGCGGGGGGTTCGATGAGCAGTTCTTC.

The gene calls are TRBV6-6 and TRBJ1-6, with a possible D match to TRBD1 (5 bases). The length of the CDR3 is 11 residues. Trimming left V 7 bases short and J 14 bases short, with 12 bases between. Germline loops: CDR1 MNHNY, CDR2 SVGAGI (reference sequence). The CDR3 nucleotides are TGTGCCAGCAAGTCCTCGGGGGCCCTCCACTTT. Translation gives CASKSSGALHF.

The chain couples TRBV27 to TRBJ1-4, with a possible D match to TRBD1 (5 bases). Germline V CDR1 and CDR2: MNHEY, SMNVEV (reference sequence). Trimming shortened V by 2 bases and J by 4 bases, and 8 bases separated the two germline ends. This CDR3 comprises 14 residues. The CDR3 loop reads CASSLQGVNEKLFF. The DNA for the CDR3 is TGTGCCAGCAGTTTACAGGGCGTTAATGAAAAACTGTTTTTT. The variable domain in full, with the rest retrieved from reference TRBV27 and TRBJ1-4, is EAQVTQNPRYLITVTGKKLTVTCSQNMNHEYMSWYRQDPGLGLRQIYYSMNVEVTDKGDVPEGYKVSRKEKRNFPLILESPSPNQTSLYFCASSLQGVNEKLFFGSGTQLSVL.